Below are 8 T cell receptor beta chains sequenced from a single sample in a study of cytomegalovirus exposure and HLA in healthy donors. PCR employed 60 Vbeta and 13 Jbeta primers. Sequenced by immunoSEQ multiplex PCR; TCRdb stores in-frame clones only, minus some. The sample lists roughly 130,000 clones, 73% occurring once. Sequenced sample: PBMCs. The source of these receptors is a middle-aged woman in good health and CMV-seronegative.

The chain combines TRBV5-1 with TRBJ1-2; TRBD1 is a possible D gene (5 bases). CDR1 is SGHRS, CDR2 YFSETQ, per germline. V shed 2 bases and J shed 6 bases, with 8 bases lying between them. The CDR3 totals 12 residues. This chain's CDR3 is CASSFGGDGYTF. The CDR3 coding sequence is TGCGCCAGCAGCTTCGGAGGGGATGGCTACACCTTC.

The gene calls are TRBV2 and TRBJ2-2; D gene ambiguous. V lost 5 bases to trimming and J lost 5 bases, with 12 bases between them. In germline, CDR1 is SNHLY, CDR2 FYNNEI. The CDR3 is 14 residues long. The CDR3 DNA sequence: TGTGCCAGCAGTTTCATGGGCAGGACCGGGGAGCTGTTTTTT. This translates into CASSFMGRTGELFF.

This chain links TRBV9 with TRBJ2-5, with D unclear. V lost 3 bases and J 5 bases, leaving 8 bases between the germline ends. CDR1 is SGDLS, CDR2 YYNGEE, per germline. The CDR3 sequence is 12 residues long. The CDR3 DNA is TGTGCCAGCAGCGCAAGCTTGGAGACCCAGTACTTC. Protein sequence: CASSASLETQYF.

The V call is TRBV6-1, the J call TRBJ1-4, with D possibly matching TRBD1 (6 bases). Germline V gene data show CDR1 as MNHNS and CDR2 as SASEGT. Deletions cut 4 bases from V and 6 bases from J, with 27 bases between. The CDR3 totals 19 residues. The DNA of the CDR3 is TGTGCCAGCAGTGGTCAAACAGGGAGCCCAATGGTAGGAGATGAAAAACTGTTTTTT. It yields the protein CASSGQTGSPMVGDEKLFF.

In this sample, this clone turned up a few times. V gene TRBV10-3 combines with J gene TRBJ1-2, with 12 nucleotides matching TRBD1. The germline CDR1 and CDR2 sequences are ENHRY and SYGVKD. This CDR3 has 15 amino acids. The J segment lost 4 bases and the V segment lost 2 bases, leaving 2 bases of the junction unmatched. The CDR3 reads CAISEGDRGLYGYTF. The CDR3 nucleotides are TGTGCCATCAGTGAGGGGGACAGGGGGCTCTATGGCTACACCTTC.

The chain recombines TRBV5-6 with TRBJ1-6, with 7 positions matching TRBD1. Germline V gene sequence: CDR1 SGHDT, CDR2 YYEEEE. After removal of 0 bases from V and 7 bases from J, the junction contained 7 bases not matched to a gene. The CDR3 runs 16 residues. CDR3 in DNA: TGTGCCAGCAGCTTGGAATCTAGGGGGCCGAATTCACCCCTCCACTTT. Translated, it gives CASSLESRGPNSPLHF.

Here the CDR3 DNA reads TGTGCCAGCAGCTTAACCAAGGGAGGCACTGAAGCTTTCTTT. Translating it yields CASSLTKGGTEAFF. The chain employs TRBV7-9 and TRBJ1-1, with unresolved D. V was trimmed by 2 bases and J by 4 bases, leaving 11 bases between them. CDR3 length: 14 residues. Germline CDR1 and CDR2: SEHNR and FQNEAQ (reference sequence).

In its sample, this clone was seen a few times. One end of the junction does not line up with germline, which may come from a read error. This chain uses TRBV7-9 with TRBJ1-4; weak D call: TRBD1 (6 bases). CDR1 and CDR2 (germline): SEHNR, FQNEAQ (reference sequence). The CDR3 sequence is 12 residues long. The CDR3 DNA sequence: TGTTCCAGCAGCTTAAGGGGGGAAAAACTGTTTTTT. Its protein is CSSSLRGEKLFF.